The clone carrying this T cell receptor beta chain was counted at least ten times. Its specificity is unknown. CDR3 length: 16 residues. The ends lost 5 bases at V and 6 bases at J; junction bases unmatched: 11. Germline assignment: CDR1 LNHDA and CDR2 SQIVND (reference sequence). This sample was taken from a study of T cells after posttransplantation cyclophosphamide. Study findings and constraints: Recipient CMV seropositivity and CMV reactivation strongly tracked TRB clonality. Donor-recipient repertoire similarity was low at 1-2 months, rising over year one. Skin or GI-infiltrating T cells shared few TRB sequences with blood.

Peripheral blood was collected from the related graft donor on the marrow donation day. Produced via immunoSEQ multiplex PCR; TCRdb's table is partial and in-frame only. This sample comprises approximately 41,000 clones, none seen once only. The V call is TRBV19, the J call TRBJ1-5, with 9 bases aligning to TRBD1. The sequencing sample was made of PBMCs. The source is a man aged 45-60 years in good health, CMV-negative, and a related stem cell transplant donor. The CDR3: CASSHPGQGLVQPQHF. DNA of the CDR3: TGTGCCAGTAGTCACCCGGGACAGGGCTTAGTTCAGCCCCAGCATTTT.